The sequence of this T cell receptor (beta chain) was determined in a study of tumor-infiltrating lymphocytes in oesophageal squamous cell carcinoma. In its sample, this clonotype ranks as medium-sized. This CDR3 spans 14 amino acids. From the PCR reads, TCRdb called clonotypes with MiXCR, one entry per CDR3 protein. Of under 20,000 distinct CDR3 sequences detected, around 40% appear once; the ten largest clones hold around 32%. This TCR was sampled from a female donor with esophageal squamous cell carcinoma. Sequenced: normal esophageal tissue next to the tumor. This chain joins TRBV12-3 or TRBV12-4 and TRBJ2-1; possibly TRBD1 for D (5 bases). The J call may be faulty, since TRBJ2-2 better matches the DNA end. CDR3 DNA sequence: TGTGCCAGCAGCAGGGCAGACTTAGACGGGGAGCTGTTTTTT. Its protein product is CASSRADLDGELFF.